This is a list of T cell receptor beta chains from one sample in a study of shared clonotypes between healthy human individuals. Assay used: immunoSEQ multiplex PCR; TCRdb lists only in-frame clones, some missing. The sample yields some 530,000 clones, around four fifths seen once. Material: PBMCs. Receptors were obtained from a woman aged 40 to 50 in good health. Some clones in this sample may be carry-over from other donors' samples. CDR3s include the opening cysteine and the closing phenylalanine or tryptophan. The order of the fields is clone size, V gene, D gene, J gene, CDR3 DNA, CDR3 protein. D genes are given only for firm matches. Clone size is not always given. Where it is, it says once, few, many or a class for expanded clones.

abundance: -; v_gene: TRBV6-6; d_gene: -; j_gene: TRBJ2-4; CDR3nt: TGTGCCAGCAGTCCCCGGAGGGGACTAGCCAAAAACATTCAGTACTTC; CDR3aa: CASSPRRGLAKNIQYF
abundance: -; v_gene: TRBV5-1; d_gene: -; j_gene: TRBJ2-7; CDR3nt: TGCGCCAGCAGCCAGCAGGGGCGTTCGGGAGAGCAGTACTTC; CDR3aa: CASSQQGRSGEQYF
abundance: once; v_gene: TRBV2; d_gene: -; j_gene: TRBJ2-1; CDR3nt: TGTGCCAGTACCGCGACTGGGCCCTACCGAAATGAGCAGTTCTTC; CDR3aa: CASTATGPYRNEQFF
abundance: -; v_gene: TRBV19; d_gene: TRBD2; j_gene: TRBJ2-3; CDR3nt: TGTGCCAGTAGTGTGAAGGGACTAGCGGAAACAGATACGCAGTATTTT; CDR3aa: CASSVKGLAETDTQYF
abundance: -; v_gene: TRBV9; d_gene: -; j_gene: TRBJ2-3; CDR3nt: TGTGCCAGCAGCGTAAGGGCCCCTAGCACAGATACGCAGTATTTT; CDR3aa: CASSVRAPSTDTQYF
abundance: -; v_gene: TRBV28; d_gene: TRBD2; j_gene: TRBJ2-7; CDR3nt: TGTGCCAGCAGCCCCCCTTTGGCGGGAGGTTCTTACGAGCAGTACTTC; CDR3aa: CASSPPLAGGSYEQYF
abundance: -; v_gene: TRBV27; d_gene: -; j_gene: TRBJ1-4; CDR3nt: TGTGCCAGCAGGAGGCAGGGACTCCGGGATGAAAAACTGTTTTTT; CDR3aa: CASRRQGLRDEKLFF
abundance: -; v_gene: TRBV4-1; d_gene: -; j_gene: TRBJ2-3; CDR3nt: TGCGCCAGCAGCCAAGAATGGGGGGGGGCCCCAGATACGCAGTATTTT; CDR3aa: CASSQEWGGAPDTQYF
abundance: -; v_gene: TRBV30; d_gene: -; j_gene: TRBJ1-5; CDR3nt: TGTGCCTGGAGTGTTGGGGGTCCTATTCAGCCCCAGCATTTT; CDR3aa: CAWSVGGPIQPQHF
abundance: -; v_gene: TRBV6-5; d_gene: -; j_gene: TRBJ2-7; CDR3nt: TGTGCCAGCAGTTGGAGTGAGATCTACGAGCAGTACTTC; CDR3aa: CASSWSEIYEQYF
abundance: -; v_gene: TRBV14; d_gene: TRBD2; j_gene: TRBJ2-3; CDR3nt: TGTGCCAGCAGACTGGGACTAGCGGAGGGAGATACGCAGTATTTT; CDR3aa: CASRLGLAEGDTQYF
abundance: -; v_gene: TRBV15; d_gene: TRBD1; j_gene: TRBJ2-1; CDR3nt: TGTGCCACCAGCAGAGGTGGGACAGGGGGCCGCAATGAGCAGTTCTTC; CDR3aa: CATSRGGTGGRNEQFF
abundance: -; v_gene: TRBV25-1; d_gene: -; j_gene: TRBJ1-4; CDR3nt: TGTGCCAGCAGTGATGGAGGAGTTGGGGGTAAACTGTTTTTT; CDR3aa: CASSDGGVGGKLFF
abundance: -; v_gene: TRBV19; d_gene: -; j_gene: TRBJ2-7; CDR3nt: TGTGCCAGTAGTATAGATCGGGACGGGGACTACGAGCAGTACTTC; CDR3aa: CASSIDRDGDYEQYF
abundance: -; v_gene: TRBV19; d_gene: -; j_gene: TRBJ2-7; CDR3nt: TGTGCCAGTAGTGTAATAACAGGCGAGCAGTACTTC; CDR3aa: CASSVITGEQYF
abundance: once; v_gene: TRBV10-3; d_gene: -; j_gene: TRBJ2-1; CDR3nt: TGTGCCATCAGTGAGTCCTGGGTATCCGGCTACAATGAGCAGTTCTTC; CDR3aa: CAISESWVSGYNEQFF
abundance: -; v_gene: TRBV28; d_gene: -; j_gene: TRBJ2-1; CDR3nt: TGTGCCAGCAGTTTTGAGTACCAGCCTCCGTTCTTC; CDR3aa: CASSFEYQPPFF
abundance: -; v_gene: TRBV7-2; d_gene: -; j_gene: TRBJ2-3; CDR3nt: TGTGCCAGCAGCTTCAGGGGTTCGGGTGCCCCGGGGCAGTATTTT; CDR3aa: CASSFRGSGAPGQYF
abundance: -; v_gene: TRBV6-5; d_gene: -; j_gene: TRBJ2-1; CDR3nt: TGTGCCAGCAGTTTAACTACCGGGACTGCCTACAATGAGCAGTTCTTC; CDR3aa: CASSLTTGTAYNEQFF
abundance: once; v_gene: TRBV10-1; d_gene: -; j_gene: TRBJ1-5; CDR3nt: TGCGCCAGCCCCCTTCGGGTTTCGACACCCCACAATCAGCCCCAGCATTTT; CDR3aa: CASPLRVSTPHNQPQHF
abundance: -; v_gene: TRBV5-1; d_gene: -; j_gene: TRBJ2-4; CDR3nt: TGCGCCAGCAGCTTGTACGGGTCTCCCGAAAACATTCAGTACTTC; CDR3aa: CASSLYGSPENIQYF
abundance: -; v_gene: TRBV18; d_gene: -; j_gene: TRBJ2-3; CDR3nt: TGTGCCAGCTCACCTCAGCCCCCTCATAGCACAGATACGCAGTATTTT; CDR3aa: CASSPQPPHSTDTQYF
abundance: -; v_gene: TRBV6-6; d_gene: TRBD1; j_gene: TRBJ2-6; CDR3nt: TGTGCCAGCAGTCGACAGGGGCCCCCTGGGGCCAACGTCCTGACTTTC; CDR3aa: CASSRQGPPGANVLTF
abundance: -; v_gene: TRBV7-2; d_gene: -; j_gene: TRBJ1-4; CDR3nt: TGTGCCAGCAGCTTACAGGCAACAACTAATGAAAAACTGTTTTTT; CDR3aa: CASSLQATTNEKLFF
abundance: -; v_gene: TRBV28; d_gene: TRBD2; j_gene: TRBJ2-5; CDR3nt: TGTGCCGGAAGCGGGGGGCGTTTTGAGACCCAGTACTTC; CDR3aa: CAGSGGRFETQYF
abundance: -; v_gene: TRBV27; d_gene: -; j_gene: TRBJ2-7; CDR3nt: TGTGCCAGCAGTTTCGGCGGGAACTCCTACGAGCAGTACTTC; CDR3aa: CASSFGGNSYEQYF
abundance: -; v_gene: TRBV10-3; d_gene: TRBD2; j_gene: TRBJ2-5; CDR3nt: TGTGCCATCAGTGATGGACTAGCAGGAGGGGGAAAAGAGACCCAGTACTTC; CDR3aa: CAISDGLAGGGKETQYF
abundance: -; v_gene: TRBV7-2; d_gene: -; j_gene: TRBJ2-5; CDR3nt: TGTGCCAGCAGCGGAGGACCACGGTGGGAGACCCAGTACTTC; CDR3aa: CASSGGPRWETQYF
abundance: -; v_gene: TRBV10-3; d_gene: TRBD2; j_gene: TRBJ2-1; CDR3nt: TGTGCCATCAGTGACCTAGCGGGGAACAATGAGCAGTTCTTC; CDR3aa: CAISDLAGNNEQFF
abundance: -; v_gene: TRBV7-8; d_gene: -; j_gene: TRBJ2-7; CDR3nt: TGTGCCAGCAGCTTCCAGGAGGGCAGGGGGGCCTACGAGCAGTACTTC; CDR3aa: CASSFQEGRGAYEQYF
abundance: -; v_gene: TRBV11-2; d_gene: -; j_gene: TRBJ2-7; CDR3nt: TGTGCCAGCAGCTTAGAGCCGGGCCGGTCTTACGAGCAGTACTTC; CDR3aa: CASSLEPGRSYEQYF
abundance: -; v_gene: TRBV30; d_gene: -; j_gene: TRBJ1-1; CDR3nt: TGTGCCTGGAGCGAGACAGGAGTCACTGAAGCTTTCTTT; CDR3aa: CAWSETGVTEAFF